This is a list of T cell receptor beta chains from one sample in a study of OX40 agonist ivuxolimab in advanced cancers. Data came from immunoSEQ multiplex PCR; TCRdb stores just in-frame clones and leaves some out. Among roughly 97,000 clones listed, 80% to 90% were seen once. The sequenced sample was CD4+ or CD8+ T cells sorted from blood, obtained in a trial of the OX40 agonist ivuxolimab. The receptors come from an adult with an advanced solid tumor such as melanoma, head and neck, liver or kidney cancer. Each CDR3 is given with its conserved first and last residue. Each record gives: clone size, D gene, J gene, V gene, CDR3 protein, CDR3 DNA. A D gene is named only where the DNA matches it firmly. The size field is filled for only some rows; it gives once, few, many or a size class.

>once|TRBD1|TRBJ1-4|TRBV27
CASRDRGGNEKLFF
TGTGCCAGCAGGGACAGGGGAGGAAACGAAAAACTGTTTTTT
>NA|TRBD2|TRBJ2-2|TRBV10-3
CAISIGLAGESTGELFF
TGTGCCATCAGTATTGGACTAGCGGGGGAGAGCACCGGGGAGCTGTTTTTT
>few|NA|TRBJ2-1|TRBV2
CASSETKQQFF
TGTGCCAGCAGTGAAACTAAACAGCAGTTCTTC
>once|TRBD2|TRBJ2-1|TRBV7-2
CASSLVGGGAHNEQFF
TGTGCCAGCAGCTTAGTAGGCGGGGGGGCGCACAATGAGCAGTTCTTC
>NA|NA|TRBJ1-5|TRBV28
CASSFLGQPQHF
TGTGCCAGCAGTTTCCTAGGGCAGCCCCAGCATTTT
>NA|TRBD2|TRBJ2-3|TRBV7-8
CASSLLGSGGTDTQYF
TGTGCCAGCAGCTTGCTGGGTAGCGGGGGCACAGATACGCAGTATTTT
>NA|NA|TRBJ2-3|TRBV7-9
CASSARGGVTDTQYF
TGTGCCAGCAGCGCTAGAGGTGGGGTCACAGATACGCAGTATTTT
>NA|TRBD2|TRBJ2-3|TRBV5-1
CASSLAGGGLTDTQYF
TGCGCCAGCAGCTTGGCCGGCGGGGGACTCACAGATACGCAGTATTTT
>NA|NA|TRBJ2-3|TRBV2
CASSSPGATSGRTSTDTQYF
TGTGCCAGCAGCTCCCCTGGGGCAACCTCTGGGCGGACTAGCACAGATACGCAGTATTTT
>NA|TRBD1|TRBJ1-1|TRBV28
CVGTGNTEAFF
TGTGTAGGGACAGGGAACACTGAAGCTTTCTTT
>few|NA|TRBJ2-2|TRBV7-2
CAIKIGSGELFF
TGTGCCATCAAGATCGGTAGTGGGGAGCTGTTTTTT
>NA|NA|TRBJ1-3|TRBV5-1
CASSLGSGNTIYF
TGCGCCAGCAGCTTGGGATCCGGAAACACCATATATTTT
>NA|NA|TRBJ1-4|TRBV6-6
CASDPGTLHNEKLFF
TGTGCCAGCGATCCAGGGACACTACATAATGAAAAACTGTTTTTT
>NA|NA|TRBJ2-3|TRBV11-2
CASSPSWGRGRSTDTQYF
TGTGCCAGCAGCCCCTCATGGGGCAGGGGACGGAGCACAGATACGCAGTATTTT
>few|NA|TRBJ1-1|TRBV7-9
CASLGGRGTEAFF
TGTGCCAGCCTTGGGGGGCGTGGCACTGAAGCTTTCTTT
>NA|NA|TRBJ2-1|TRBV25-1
CASTSLELLGGEQFF
TGTGCCAGCACCTCTTTGGAACTACTCGGCGGTGAGCAGTTCTTC
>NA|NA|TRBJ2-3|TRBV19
CASSIFGGTDTQYF
TGTGCCAGTAGTATCTTCGGGGGCACAGATACGCAGTATTTT
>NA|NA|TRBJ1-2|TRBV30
CAWSAGGGYTF
TGTGCCTGGAGCGCGGGGGGTGGCTACACCTTC
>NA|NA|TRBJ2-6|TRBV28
CASIGNPNVLTF
TGTGCCAGCATAGGAAATCCCAACGTCCTGACTTTC
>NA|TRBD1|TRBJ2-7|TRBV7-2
CAAGGYNSYEQYF
TGTGCCGCAGGGGGTTATAACTCCTACGAGCAGTACTTC
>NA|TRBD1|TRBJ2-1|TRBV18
CASAGQVTYNEQFF
TGTGCCAGCGCGGGACAGGTCACCTACAATGAGCAGTTCTTC
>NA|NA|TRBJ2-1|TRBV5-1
CASSLRLGINEQFF
TGCGCCAGCAGCTTGCGATTGGGGATCAATGAGCAGTTCTTC
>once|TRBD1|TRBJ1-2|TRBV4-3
CASSQDIDRTGGYGYTF
TGCGCCAGCAGCCAAGATATTGATAGAACAGGGGGCTATGGCTACACCTTC
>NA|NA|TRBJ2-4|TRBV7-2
CASGAGPPNIQYF
TGTGCCAGCGGAGCTGGGCCCCCGAACATTCAGTACTTC
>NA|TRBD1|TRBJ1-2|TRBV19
CASSPIPIRDRAGYTF
TGTGCCAGTAGTCCGATACCCATTCGGGACAGGGCTGGCTACACCTTC
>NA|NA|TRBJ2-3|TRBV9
CASSEGSGDTQYF
TGTGCCAGCAGCGAGGGTAGTGGGGATACGCAGTATTTT
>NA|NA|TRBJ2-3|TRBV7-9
CASSSRKGLSTDTQYF
TGTGCCAGCAGCTCACGGAAGGGTTTGAGCACAGATACGCAGTATTTT
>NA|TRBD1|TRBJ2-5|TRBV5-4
CASSLRQGAETQYF
TGTGCCAGCAGCTTACGACAGGGGGCGGAGACCCAGTACTTC
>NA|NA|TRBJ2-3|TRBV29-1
CSVGRVFGTDTQYF
TGCAGCGTTGGACGAGTCTTCGGCACAGATACGCAGTATTTT
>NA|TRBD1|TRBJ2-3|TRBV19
CASSIDWSGQGSGDTQYF
TGTGCCAGTAGTATAGATTGGAGCGGACAGGGAAGTGGAGATACGCAGTATTTT
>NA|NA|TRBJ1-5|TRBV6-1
CASSARYDMNSNQPQHF
TGTGCCAGCAGTGCCCGTTATGACATGAATAGCAATCAGCCCCAGCATTTT
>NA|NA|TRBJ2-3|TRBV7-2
CASSLGGRAGLDTQYF
TGTGCCAGCAGCTTAGGAGGGCGGGCGGGGCTTGATACGCAGTATTTT
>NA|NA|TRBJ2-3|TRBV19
CASSITGLGTDTQYF
TGTGCCAGTAGTATTACAGGGTTGGGGACAGATACGCAGTATTTT
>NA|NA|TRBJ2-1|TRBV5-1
CASSLDSLGFYNEQFF
TGCGCCAGCAGCTTGGACTCTTTGGGGTTTTACAATGAGCAGTTCTTC
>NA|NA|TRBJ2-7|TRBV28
CAYAGAAHYEQYF
TGTGCCTACGCAGGGGCCGCCCACTACGAGCAGTACTTC